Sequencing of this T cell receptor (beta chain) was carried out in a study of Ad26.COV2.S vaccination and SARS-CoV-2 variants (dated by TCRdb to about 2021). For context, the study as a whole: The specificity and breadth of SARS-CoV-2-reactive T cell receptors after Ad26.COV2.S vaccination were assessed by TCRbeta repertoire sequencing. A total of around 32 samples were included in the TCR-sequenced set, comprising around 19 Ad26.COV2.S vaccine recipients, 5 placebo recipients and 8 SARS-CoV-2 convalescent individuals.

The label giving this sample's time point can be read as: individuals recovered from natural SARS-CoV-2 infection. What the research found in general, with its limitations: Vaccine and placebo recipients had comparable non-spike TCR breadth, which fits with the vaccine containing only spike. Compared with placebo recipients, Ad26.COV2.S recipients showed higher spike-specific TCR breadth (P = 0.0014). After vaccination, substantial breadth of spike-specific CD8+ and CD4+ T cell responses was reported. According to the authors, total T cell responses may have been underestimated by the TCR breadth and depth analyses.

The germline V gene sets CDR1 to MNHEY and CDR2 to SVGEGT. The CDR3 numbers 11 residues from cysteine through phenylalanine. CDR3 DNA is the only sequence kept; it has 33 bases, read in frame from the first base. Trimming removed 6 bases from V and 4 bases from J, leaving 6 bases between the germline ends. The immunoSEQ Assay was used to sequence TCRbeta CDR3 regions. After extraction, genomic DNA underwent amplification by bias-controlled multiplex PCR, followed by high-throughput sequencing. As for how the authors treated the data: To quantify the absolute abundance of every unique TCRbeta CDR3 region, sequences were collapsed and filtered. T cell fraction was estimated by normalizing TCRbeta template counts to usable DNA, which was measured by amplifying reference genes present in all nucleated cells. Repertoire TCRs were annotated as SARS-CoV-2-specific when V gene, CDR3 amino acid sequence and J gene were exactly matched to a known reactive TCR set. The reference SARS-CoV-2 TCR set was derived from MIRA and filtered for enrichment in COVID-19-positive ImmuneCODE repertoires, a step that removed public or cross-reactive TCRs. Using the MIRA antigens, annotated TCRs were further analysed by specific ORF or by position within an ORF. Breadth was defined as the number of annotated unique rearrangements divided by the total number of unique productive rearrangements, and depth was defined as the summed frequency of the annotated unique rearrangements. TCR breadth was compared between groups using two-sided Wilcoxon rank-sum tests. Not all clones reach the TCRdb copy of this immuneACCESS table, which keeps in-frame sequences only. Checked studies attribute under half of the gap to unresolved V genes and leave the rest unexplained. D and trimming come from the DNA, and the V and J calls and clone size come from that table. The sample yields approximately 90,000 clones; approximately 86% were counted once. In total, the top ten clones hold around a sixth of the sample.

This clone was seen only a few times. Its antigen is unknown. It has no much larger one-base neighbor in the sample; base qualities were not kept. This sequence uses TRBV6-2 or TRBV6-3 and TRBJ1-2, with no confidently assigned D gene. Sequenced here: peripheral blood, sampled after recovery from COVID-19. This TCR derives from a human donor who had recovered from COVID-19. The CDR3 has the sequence CASSGIYGYTF. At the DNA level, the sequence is TGTGCCAGCAGCGGGATCTATGGCTACACCTTC.